This T cell receptor (beta chain) was profiled in a study of regulatory T cells in long-lasting Graves disease. Points from the study as a whole: Repertoires from persistent disease leaned toward TRBV28, TRBJ1-2 and TRBJ2-5. Having few samples may have compromised the accuracy. Less diverse TCR repertoires were seen in persistent Graves' patients than in newly diagnosed ones.

Library construction for TCR beta used iRepertoire HTBI primers and Arm-PCR of CDR3 regions. Each CDR3 protein is one row after TCRdb ran MiXCR on the multiplex PCR reads. The repertoire holds about 470,000 distinct CDR3 sequences, with around 20% as singletons. Points on this clonotype: Antigen specificity is unknown.

The CDR3 spans 14 residues. Germline CDR1 and CDR2: MNHEY and SMNVEV (reference sequence). V lost 5 bases to trimming and J lost 5 bases, with 14 bases between them. Time point in this sample: persistent/refractory GD, antithyroid drugs over 5 years with positive TRAb. PBMC RNA was the source of the TCR library. Blood from the periphery, approximately 8.5 milliliters in all, was drawn into EDTA tubes. This clonotype was obtained from a female donor with Graves disease. V is TRBV27 and J is TRBJ2-3; perhaps TRBD1 as D (6 bases). The sequences come from peripheral blood mononuclear cells (PBMCs), collected when the disease was refractory, from a patient treated with antithyroid drugs. The CDR3, as DNA: TGTGCCAGCAGTATAACAGGGATTGGAGATACGCAGTATTTT. Translation gives CASSITGIGDTQYF.